The clone carrying this TCR beta chain was observed a few times. CDR3 length equals 13 residues. The V gene's germline CDR1 is MDHEN and CDR2 SYDVKM. Trimming took 1 base from V and 11 from J, leaving 14 bases between them. The data stem from a study of blood T cell repertoires in COVID-19. For the study at large: The United States, Italy and Spain were the sources of the acute and convalescent COVID-19 samples. T cells, B-cell-depleted T cells, or PBMCs provided the cDNA or gDNA that served as material.

The authors' processing: It was from reference gene primer amplification that nucleated cell counts were estimated. Repertoires were generated with immunoSEQ multiplex PCR, while TCRdb's copy carries only in-frame clones and drops some. For V, J and clone size, that table is used; D and trimming come from the DNA. This sample carries 140,000 or so clones, roughly 79% of them seen once, and the ten largest clones take less than 2%. Specimen: peripheral blood. This clonotype was obtained from a woman aged 55-75 years with acute or convalescent COVID-19. V and J are TRBV28 and TRBJ1-1, with TRBD1 as a possible D gene (5 bases). CDR3 sequence: CASSLLGGRWAFF. The CDR3 DNA reads TGTGCCAGCAGTTTATTGGGGGGACGATGGGCTTTCTTT.